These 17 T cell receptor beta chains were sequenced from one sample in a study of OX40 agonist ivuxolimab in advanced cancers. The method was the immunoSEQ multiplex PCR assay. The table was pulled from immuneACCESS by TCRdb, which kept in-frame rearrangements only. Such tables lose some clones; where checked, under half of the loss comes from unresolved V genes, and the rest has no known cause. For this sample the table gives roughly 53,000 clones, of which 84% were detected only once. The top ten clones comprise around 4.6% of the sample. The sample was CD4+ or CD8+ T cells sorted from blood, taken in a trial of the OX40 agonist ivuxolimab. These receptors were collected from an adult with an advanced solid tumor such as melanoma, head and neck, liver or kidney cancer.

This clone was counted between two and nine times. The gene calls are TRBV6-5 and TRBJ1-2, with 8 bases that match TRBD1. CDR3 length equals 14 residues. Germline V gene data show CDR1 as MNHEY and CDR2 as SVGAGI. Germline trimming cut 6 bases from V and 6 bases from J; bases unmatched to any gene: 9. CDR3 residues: CASRARGRGNGYTF. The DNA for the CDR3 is TGTGCCAGCAGGGCCAGGGGGCGCGGGAATGGCTACACCTTC.

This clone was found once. CDR3 amino acids: CASRASETQYF. In nucleotides, the CDR3 is TGTGCCAGCAGGGCGTCCGAGACCCAGTACTTC. The chain has TRBV2 and TRBJ2-5; D is ambiguous. Trimming cost V 6 bases and J 5 bases, with 7 bases left between them. The CDR3 is made up of 11 amino acids. Germline CDR1 and CDR2: SNHLY and FYNNEI.

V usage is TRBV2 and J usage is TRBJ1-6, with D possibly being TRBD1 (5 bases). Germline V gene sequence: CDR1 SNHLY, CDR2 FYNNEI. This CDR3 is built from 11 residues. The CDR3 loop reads CAGRGNSPLHF. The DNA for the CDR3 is TGTGCTGGGAGGGGAAATTCACCCCTCCACTTT.

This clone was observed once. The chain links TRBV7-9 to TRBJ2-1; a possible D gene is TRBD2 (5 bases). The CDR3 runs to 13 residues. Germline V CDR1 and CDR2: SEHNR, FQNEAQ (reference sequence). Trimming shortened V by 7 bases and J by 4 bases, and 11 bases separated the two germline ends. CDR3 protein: CASTPGSYNEQFF. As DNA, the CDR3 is TGTGCCAGCACCCCGGGGTCGTACAATGAGCAGTTCTTC.

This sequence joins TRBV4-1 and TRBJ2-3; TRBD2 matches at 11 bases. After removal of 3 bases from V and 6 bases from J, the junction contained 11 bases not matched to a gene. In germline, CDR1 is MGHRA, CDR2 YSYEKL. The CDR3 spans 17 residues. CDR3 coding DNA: TGCGCCAGCAGCCAGGGTACTAGCGGGAGTAGTAGGGATACGCAGTATTTT. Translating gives CASSQGTSGSSRDTQYF.

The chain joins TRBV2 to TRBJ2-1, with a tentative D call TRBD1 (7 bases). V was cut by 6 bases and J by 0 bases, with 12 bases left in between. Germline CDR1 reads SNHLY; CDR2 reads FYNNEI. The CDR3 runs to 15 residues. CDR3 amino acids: CASRGQTSSYNEQFF. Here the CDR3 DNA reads TGTGCCAGCAGGGGACAGACTAGCTCCTACAATGAGCAGTTCTTC.

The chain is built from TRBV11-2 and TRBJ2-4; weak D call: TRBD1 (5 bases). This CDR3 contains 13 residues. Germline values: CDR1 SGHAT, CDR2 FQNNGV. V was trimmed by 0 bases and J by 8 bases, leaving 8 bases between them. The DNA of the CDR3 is TGTGCCAGCAGCTTAGAGAAGACAGACATTCAGTACTTC. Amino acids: CASSLEKTDIQYF.

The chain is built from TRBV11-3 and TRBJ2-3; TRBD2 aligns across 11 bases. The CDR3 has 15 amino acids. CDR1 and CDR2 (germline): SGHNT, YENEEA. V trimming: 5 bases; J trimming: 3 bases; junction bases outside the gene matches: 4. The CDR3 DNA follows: TGTGCCAGCAGCCGTAGCGGGAGGGGGACAGATACGCAGTATTTT. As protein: CASSRSGRGTDTQYF.

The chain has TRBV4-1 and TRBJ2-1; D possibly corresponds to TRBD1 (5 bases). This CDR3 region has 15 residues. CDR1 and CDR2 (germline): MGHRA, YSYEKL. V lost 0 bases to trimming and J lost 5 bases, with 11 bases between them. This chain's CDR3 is CASSQEGAQDNEQFF. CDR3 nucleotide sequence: TGCGCCAGCAGCCAAGAAGGAGCACAGGACAATGAGCAGTTCTTC.

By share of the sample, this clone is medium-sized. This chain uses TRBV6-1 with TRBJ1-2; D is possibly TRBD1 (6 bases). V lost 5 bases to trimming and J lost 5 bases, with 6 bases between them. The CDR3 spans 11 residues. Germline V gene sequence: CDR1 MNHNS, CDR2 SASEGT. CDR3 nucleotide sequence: TGTGCCAGCAGTACAGGGTATGGCTACACCTTC. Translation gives CASSTGYGYTF.

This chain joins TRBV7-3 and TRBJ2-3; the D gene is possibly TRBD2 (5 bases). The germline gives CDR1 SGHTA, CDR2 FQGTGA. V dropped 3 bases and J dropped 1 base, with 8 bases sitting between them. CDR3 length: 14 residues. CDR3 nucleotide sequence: TGTGCCAGCAGCTTCTGGGAGCGCACAGATACGCAGTATTTT. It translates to CASSFWERTDTQYF.

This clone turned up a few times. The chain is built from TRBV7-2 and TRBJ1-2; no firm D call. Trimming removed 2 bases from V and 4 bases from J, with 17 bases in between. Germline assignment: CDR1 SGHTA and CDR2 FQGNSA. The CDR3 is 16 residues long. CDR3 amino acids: CASSLRSLGEAYGYTF. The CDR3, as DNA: TGTGCCAGCAGCTTACGGAGTTTAGGAGAGGCCTATGGCTACACCTTC.

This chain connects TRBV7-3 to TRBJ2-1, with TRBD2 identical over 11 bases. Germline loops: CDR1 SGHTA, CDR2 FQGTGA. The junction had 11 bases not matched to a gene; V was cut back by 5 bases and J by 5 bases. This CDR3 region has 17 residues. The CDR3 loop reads CASSMRIAGGFDNEQFF. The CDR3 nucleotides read TGTGCCAGCAGCATGAGAATAGCGGGAGGGTTCGACAATGAGCAGTTCTTC.

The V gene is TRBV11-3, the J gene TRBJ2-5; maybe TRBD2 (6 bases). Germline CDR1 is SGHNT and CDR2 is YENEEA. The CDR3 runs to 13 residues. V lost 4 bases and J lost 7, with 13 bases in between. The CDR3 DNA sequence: TGTGCCAGCAGCTCCGGGGGAGATGGGACCCAGTACTTC. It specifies CASSSGGDGTQYF.

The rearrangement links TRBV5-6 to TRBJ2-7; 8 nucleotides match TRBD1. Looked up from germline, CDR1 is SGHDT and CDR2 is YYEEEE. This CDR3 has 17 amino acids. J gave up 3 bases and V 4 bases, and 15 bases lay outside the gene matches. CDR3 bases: TGTGCCAGCAGCCCGAGGGCCCCGGGACAGGAGAACTACGAGCAGTACTTC. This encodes CASSPRAPGQENYEQYF.

The CDR3 DNA reads as TGTGCCAGCAGCTTAGCTCCGCTACTGACAGATACGCAGTATTTT. It is translated as CASSLAPLLTDTQYF. V gene TRBV7-2 combines with J gene TRBJ2-3, with D unclear. This CDR3 has 15 amino acids. Germline CDR1 SGHTA, CDR2 FQGNSA. V shed 0 bases and J shed 3 bases, with 10 bases lying between them.

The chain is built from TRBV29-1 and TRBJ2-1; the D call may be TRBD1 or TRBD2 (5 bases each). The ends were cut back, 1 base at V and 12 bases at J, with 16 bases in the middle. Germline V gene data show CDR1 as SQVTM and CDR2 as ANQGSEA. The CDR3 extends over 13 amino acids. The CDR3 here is CSVEGGTGLRQFF. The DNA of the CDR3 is TGCAGCGTTGAAGGGGGGACGGGGCTAAGGCAGTTCTTC.